This entry lists 26 T cell receptor beta chains sequenced from one sample in a study of blood T cells in healthy people across ages. PCR was performed a second time for about 7 to 12 cycles using a sample-barcoded 5' primer and a J-beta primer mix. TCRdb ran MiXCR on the 5' RACE reads and lists one entry per CDR3 protein. The sample yields about 780,000 distinct CDR3 sequences, about 45% seen once. Sequencing was performed on blood. Every receptor here comes from a man older than 75 in good health.

The CDR3 DNA sequence: TGTGCCAGCAGCCAAGTCGAGGGGGTTGGAGAGACCCAGTACTTC. Translated, it gives CASSQVEGVGETQYF. The genes are TRBV4-2 and TRBJ2-5; D might be TRBD1 (6 bases). The CDR3 loop spans 15 amino acids. Deletions cut 1 base from V and 4 bases from J, with 13 bases between. Looked up from germline, CDR1 is LGHNA and CDR2 is YNFKEQ.

This clonotype was seen only once. The J gene is TRBJ2-5, the V gene TRBV6-5; D is possibly TRBD2 (5 bases). The CDR3 length is 15 residues. Germline V gene lookup returns CDR1 MNHEY and CDR2 SVGAGI. V was clipped by 2 bases and J by 2 bases, with 12 bases between them. The DNA of the CDR3 is TGTGCCAGCAGTTACCCCGGACGGGGTCAAGAGACCCAGTACTTC. Translating gives CASSYPGRGQETQYF.

The rearrangement joins TRBV7-2 to TRBJ2-5; 12 bases match TRBD2. Germline CDR1 is SGHTA and CDR2 is FQGNSA. V lost 1 base and J lost 1; bases outside the gene matches: 1. The CDR3 has 16 amino acids. CDR3 coding DNA: TGTACCAGCAGCTTAGGACTAGCGGGAGCCCAAGAGACCCAGTACTTC. Translation: CTSSLGLAGAQETQYF.

This clonotype has only a few counts. This sequence joins TRBV29-1 and TRBJ2-1; TRBD2 matches 11 bases. The length of the CDR3 is 13 residues. V was pared by 5 bases and J by 7 bases, with 4 bases of the junction left unmatched. The germline gives CDR1 SQVTM, CDR2 ANQGSEA. CDR3 loop: CSVKGTSGNEQFF. The CDR3 DNA is TGCAGCGTTAAGGGGACTAGCGGTAATGAGCAGTTCTTC.

The gene calls are TRBV5-4 and TRBJ2-1, with 7 bases fitting TRBD2. Germline V gives CDR1 SGHNT, CDR2 YYREEE (reference sequence). Trimming removed 5 bases from V and 13 bases from J; junction bases left unmatched: 18. The CDR3 is 15 residues long. The CDR3 here is CASSSAGDRSETQFF. The CDR3, as DNA: TGTGCCAGCAGTTCCGCGGGAGATCGGTCGGAGACCCAGTTCTTC.

A few counts support this clonotype. CDR3 sequence: CASSLRVAGDYEQYF. CDR3 nucleotides: TGTGCCAGCAGCTTACGGGTAGCGGGAGATTATGAGCAGTACTTC. This chain connects TRBV7-2 to TRBJ2-7; 9 nucleotides agree with TRBD2. The CDR3 consists of 15 residues. J lost 7 bases, V lost 2 bases, and 9 bases had no gene match. Germline lookup yields CDR1 SGHTA and CDR2 FQGNSA.

V is TRBV20-1 and J is TRBJ2-7; 12 bases map to TRBD2. The CDR3 is 14 amino acids. Per germline, CDR1 DFQATT and CDR2 SNEGSKA (reference sequence). The V segment lost 3 bases and the J segment 7 bases; nucleotides outside the gene matches: 7. CDR3 loop: CSARASGRAHEQYF. The DNA for the CDR3 is TGCAGTGCTAGGGCTAGCGGGAGGGCCCATGAGCAGTACTTC.

This clonotype was observed at least ten times. The chain couples TRBV7-2 to TRBJ2-1, with D tentatively TRBD2 (6 bases). The CDR3 is 14 residues long. V gave up 7 bases and J gave up 0 bases, with 10 bases separating them. Germline V gene sequence: CDR1 SGHTA, CDR2 FQGNSA. The CDR3 loop is CASKLASSYNEQFF. The CDR3 DNA is TGTGCCAGCAAACTAGCCAGCTCCTACAATGAGCAGTTCTTC.

In this sample, this clonotype turned up a few times. The rearrangement joins TRBV6-6 to TRBJ1-4; a possible D gene is TRBD1 (5 bases). The V gene lost 0 bases and the J gene lost 6 bases, with 11 bases spanning the gap. Germline V CDR1 and CDR2: MNHNY, SVGAGI (reference sequence). The CDR3 loop spans 15 amino acids. In nucleotides, the CDR3 is TGTGCCAGCAGTTACTCCGACAGACTTGATGAAAAACTGTTTTTT. Its translation: CASSYSDRLDEKLFF.

V and J are TRBV14 and TRBJ2-7; TRBD2 matches at 14 bases. Germline V CDR1 and CDR2: SGHDN, FVKESK. Trimming removed 3 bases from V and 0 bases from J; junction bases left unmatched: 1. CDR3 length equals 16 residues. The CDR3 DNA sequence: TGTGCCAGCAGCCAGGGACTAGCGGGAGTCTCCTACGAGCAGTACTTC. This sequence encodes CASSQGLAGVSYEQYF.

The V and J genes are TRBV15 and TRBJ2-6, with D unclear. CDR3 size: 14 residues. Trimming cost V 3 bases and J 0 bases, with 3 bases left between them. Germline CDR1 reads LNHNV; CDR2 reads YYDKDF (reference sequence). CDR3 protein: CATSSPSGANVLTF. The CDR3 region has the DNA TGTGCCACCAGCAGTCCCTCTGGGGCCAACGTCCTGACTTTC. The entire variable domain, with the rest obtained from reference TRBV15 and TRBJ2-6, is as follows: DAMVIQNPRYQVTQFGKPVTLSCSQTLNHNVMYWYQQKSSQAPKLLFHYYDKDFNNEADTPDNFQSRRPNTSFCFLDIRSPGLGDTAMYLCATSSPSGANVLTFGAGSRLTVL.

This CDR3 is CAISEWTSGIHNEQFF. DNA for the CDR3: TGTGCCATCAGTGAGTGGACTAGCGGGATTCACAATGAGCAGTTCTTC. This rearrangement joins TRBV10-3 to TRBJ2-1; 12 bases align to TRBD2. Germline V gene sequence: CDR1 ENHRY, CDR2 SYGVKD. This CDR3 is 16 amino acids long. Trimming took 1 base from V and 5 from J; bases not matched to a gene: 3.

This clonotype has just a few counts. The chain links TRBV3-1 to TRBJ2-1, with D tentatively TRBD1 (5 bases). The CDR3 contains 15 residues. The V end was cut by 1 base, the J end by 8 bases, with 15 bases between. CDR1 and CDR2 (germline): LGHDT, YNNKEL (reference sequence). CDR3 in amino acids: CASSQAAGKGHEQFF. The CDR3 DNA sequence: TGTGCCAGCAGCCAAGCGGCTGGGAAGGGGCATGAGCAGTTCTTC.

In this sample, this clonotype turned up many times. The chain uses TRBV12-3 or TRBV12-4 and TRBJ1-2; D not certain. Trimming pared 2 bases from V and 7 bases from J, leaving 14 bases between. This CDR3 is built from 14 residues. CDR3 DNA sequence: TGTGCCAGCAGTTTAAATCGAAAAGGGAGTGGCTACACCTTC. This codes for CASSLNRKGSGYTF.

Only a few counts were recorded for this clonotype. V gene TRBV7-6 combines with J gene TRBJ2-7; weak D call: TRBD1 (7 bases). Looked up from germline, CDR1 is SGHVS and CDR2 is FNYEAQ. Deletions cut 0 bases from V and 2 bases from J, with 11 bases between. This CDR3 has 15 amino acids. The CDR3 sequence: CASSLAGGTAYEQYF. In nucleotides, the CDR3 is TGTGCCAGCAGCTTAGCGGGCGGGACAGCCTACGAGCAGTACTTC.

V gene TRBV2 combines with J gene TRBJ2-2; D gene unclear. V lost 7 bases and J 4 bases, leaving 7 bases between the germline ends. There are 12 residues in the CDR3. The germline V gene encodes CDR1 SNHLY and CDR2 FYNNEI. The CDR3 coding sequence is TGTGCCAGCACGGTTAGCACCGGGGAGCTGTTTTTT. This encodes CASTVSTGELFF.

This clonotype was counted between two and nine times. The chain is built from TRBV20-1 and TRBJ1-4; no definite D call. CDR1 is DFQATT and CDR2 is SNEGSKA in the germline V gene (reference sequence). V dropped 0 bases and J dropped 4 bases, with 15 bases sitting between them. This CDR3 is 16 amino acids long. DNA of the CDR3: TGCAGTGCTAGAGATCAGACGGCCGTCTATAATGAAAAACTGTTTTTT. It encodes CSARDQTAVYNEKLFF.

The chain couples TRBV6-1 to TRBJ2-1; 15 positions match TRBD2. The ends lost 4 bases at V and 3 bases at J; junction bases unmatched: 7. CDR3 size: 18 residues. The germline gives CDR1 MNHNS, CDR2 SASEGT. The CDR3 DNA is TGTGCCAGCAGTGGGACTAGCGGGAGGGCCAAAGGCTACAATGAGCAGTTCTTC. It specifies CASSGTSGRAKGYNEQFF.

The table lists this clonotype with a count of one. The chain links TRBV20-1 to TRBJ2-7, with 11 bases aligning to TRBD1. After removal of 1 base from V and 3 bases from J, the junction contained 5 bases not matched to a gene. The CDR3 contains 15 residues. CDR1 and CDR2 (germline): DFQATT, SNEGSKA (reference sequence). The CDR3 sequence is CSARAVGQGDYEQYF. The CDR3 DNA sequence: TGCAGTGCTAGAGCCGTGGGACAGGGGGACTACGAGCAGTACTTC.

The chain carries TRBV9 and TRBJ2-1, with TRBD2 as a possible D gene (5 bases). Matching the DNA end better, TRBJ2-7 makes the J call doubtful. Germline assignment: CDR1 SGDLS and CDR2 YYNGEE. CDR3 length equals 15 residues. The CDR3 coding sequence is TGTGCCAGCAGCGTAACGGGGAGCTCCTACAATGAGCAGTACTTC. Protein: CASSVTGSSYNEQYF.

V is TRBV7-2 and J is TRBJ1-1; D is undetermined. CDR1 and CDR2 from the germline V gene are SGHTA and FQGNSA. This CDR3 comprises 17 residues. V lost 2 bases, J lost 1 base, and 17 bases lay in between. This chain's CDR3 is CASSLMAPDSRNTEAFF. For the CDR3, the DNA is TGTGCCAGCAGCTTAATGGCCCCCGACTCGAGGAACACTGAAGCTTTCTTT.

This chain connects TRBV7-9 to TRBJ1-4, with no clear D. The CDR3 is 15 amino acids. CDR1 is SEHNR and CDR2 is FQNEAQ in the germline V gene (reference sequence). V was pared by 4 bases and J by 2 bases, with 11 bases between. The CDR3 DNA is TGTGCCAGCAGCTCCAACAGAGCGACTAATGAAAAACTGTTTTTT. Protein sequence: CASSSNRATNEKLFF.

This clonotype showed up just a few times. Here the CDR3 reads CAIKREAAYNEQFF. In DNA form, the CDR3 reads TGTGCCATCAAGCGGGAGGCAGCCTACAATGAGCAGTTCTTC. The gene calls are TRBV6-2 or TRBV6-3 and TRBJ2-1; 9 bases are shared with TRBD2. Germline-derived CDR1 and CDR2 are MNHEY and SVGEGT. The CDR3 runs 14 residues. J lost 2 bases, V lost 10 bases, and 6 bases had no gene match.

This clonotype was found a few times. V gene TRBV12-3 or TRBV12-4 combines with J gene TRBJ2-1; maybe TRBD1 (6 bases). With 5 bases removed from V and 2 bases from J, the gap between germline ends came to 13 bases. The CDR3 spans 15 residues. The CDR3 spells CASSPREGAYNEQFF. CDR3 in DNA: TGTGCCAGCAGTCCCCGTGAGGGGGCCTACAATGAGCAGTTCTTC.

The chain carries TRBV13 and TRBJ2-7, with 8 nucleotides matching TRBD2. Germline assignment: CDR1 PRHDT and CDR2 FYEKMQ (reference sequence). The CDR3 is 15 residues long. The junction had 13 bases not matched to a gene; V was cut back by 10 bases and J by 2 bases. In DNA, the CDR3 is TGTGCCACCCATCCGGGGGGGCGGAGTACCTACGAGCAGTACTTC. Protein: CATHPGGRSTYEQYF.

The chain combines TRBV28 with TRBJ2-1; 13 bases agree with TRBD2. Germline-derived CDR1 and CDR2 are MDHEN and SYDVKM. The CDR3 runs 22 residues. With 5 bases clipped from V and 2 bases from J, the junction kept 21 bases outside the gene matches. The CDR3 nucleotides are TGTGCCAGCAGTCTACGCTTTGATACCGGGACTAGCGGGGTTCGGCCCTACAATGAGCAGTTCTTC. It codes for CASSLRFDTGTSGVRPYNEQFF.